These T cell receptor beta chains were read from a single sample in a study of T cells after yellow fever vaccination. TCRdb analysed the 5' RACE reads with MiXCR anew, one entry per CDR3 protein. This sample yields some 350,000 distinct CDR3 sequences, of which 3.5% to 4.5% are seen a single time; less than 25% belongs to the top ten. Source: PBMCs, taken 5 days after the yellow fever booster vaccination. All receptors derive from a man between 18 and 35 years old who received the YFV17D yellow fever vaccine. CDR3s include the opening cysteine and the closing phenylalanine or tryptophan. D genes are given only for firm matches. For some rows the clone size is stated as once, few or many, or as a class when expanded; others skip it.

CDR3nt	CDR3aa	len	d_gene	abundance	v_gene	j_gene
TGTGCCAGCAGCTACCAGAGAGACTATGGCTACACCTTC	CASSYQRDYGYTF	13	NA	NA	TRBV7-2	TRBJ1-2
TGCAGTGCTGTCGGGACAGGGGCAGAGACCCAGTACTTC	CSAVGTGAETQYF	13	TRBD1	NA	TRBV20-1	TRBJ2-5
TGTGCCAGCAGTTACCTGGGACAGCAAGAGACCCAGTACTTC	CASSYLGQQETQYF	14	TRBD1	few	TRBV6-2/TRBV6-3	TRBJ2-5
TGTGCCAGCAGTGAAGGCTCCTACAATGAGCAGTTCTTC	CASSEGSYNEQFF	13	NA	few	TRBV6-1	TRBJ2-1
TGTGCCAGTAGTATCTCCCTTCAAACGACCTATGGCTACACCTTC	CASSISLQTTYGYTF	15	NA	NA	TRBV19	TRBJ1-2
TGCGCCAGCAGCTTGGCGCAGGACAATGAGCAGTTCTTC	CASSLAQDNEQFF	13	NA	many	TRBV5-1	TRBJ2-1
TGCGCCAGCAGCTACCCAGGGATGCAAGAGACCCAGTACTTC	CASSYPGMQETQYF	14	NA	many	TRBV5-1	TRBJ2-5
TGTGCCACCAGCAGTGACCGGGACAGGGGATGGAACTATAATTCACCCCTCCACTTT	CATSSDRDRGWNYNSPLHF	19	TRBD1	many	TRBV15	TRBJ1-6
TGTGCCAGCAGCTTGGCGGGGACAGGGGCCCCTGAAGCTTTCTTT	CASSLAGTGAPEAFF	15	TRBD1	NA	TRBV5-4	TRBJ1-1
TGCGCCAGCAGCTTGGTGGGACAAAACACTGAAGCTTTCTTT	CASSLVGQNTEAFF	14	NA	many	TRBV5-1	TRBJ1-1
TGTGCCAGTGGCGGGACACTAAACAATGAGCAGTTCTTC	CASGGTLNNEQFF	13	NA	many	TRBV6-2/TRBV6-3	TRBJ2-1
TGCAGCGTTGGGGGCCTTAGCGGTAGGCCCTACAATGAGCAGTTCTTC	CSVGGLSGRPYNEQFF	16	NA	many	TRBV29-1	TRBJ2-1
TGTGCCAGCAGTTCGCCGGGACAGGGTAACTATGGCTACACCTTC	CASSSPGQGNYGYTF	15	TRBD1	many	TRBV27	TRBJ1-2
TGTGCCAGCTCACCACCATCCAGCGGGGACACTAGCACAGATACGCAGTATTTT	CASSPPSSGDTSTDTQYF	18	NA	few	TRBV18	TRBJ2-3
TGCAGCGTTGAAATTGAGTCGGAGCGGGGGGCAGACAATGAGCAGTTCTTC	CSVEIESERGADNEQFF	17	TRBD2	few	TRBV29-1	TRBJ2-1
TGCAGTGCCGATCCAGAGACAGAAGAGACCCAGTACTTC	CSADPETEETQYF	13	NA	many	TRBV20-1	TRBJ2-5
TGCGCCAGCAGCTTGGCCGTAACTAGCGGGGGGGCCGGAGGAGAGACCCAGTACTTC	CASSLAVTSGGAGGETQYF	19	TRBD2	NA	TRBV5-1	TRBJ2-5
TGTGCCAGCAGGTTCCCAGGTGAATCCGGCTACACCTTC	CASRFPGESGYTF	13	NA	many	TRBV6-5	TRBJ1-2
TGCAGTGCTAGAGATCCCAGTCAGTTCTCCGGGGAGCTGTTTTTT	CSARDPSQFSGELFF	15	NA	few	TRBV20-1	TRBJ2-2
TGTGCCAGCAGTTACTCAAGACAGGCCTACTACACTGAAGCTTTCTTT	CASSYSRQAYYTEAFF	16	NA	many	TRBV6-2/TRBV6-3	TRBJ1-1
TGTGCCAGCATTAGAGGGAGCTCCTATAATTCACCCCTCCACTTT	CASIRGSSYNSPLHF	15	NA	many	TRBV7-8	TRBJ1-6
TGTGCCGGGGGGCGGGACAGGTCGACTGGGGCCAACGTCCTGACTTTC	CAGGRDRSTGANVLTF	16	NA	NA	TRBV21-1	TRBJ2-6
TGTGCCAGCAGCTCGGGGAGAACTAATGAAAAACTGTTTTTT	CASSSGRTNEKLFF	14	NA	few	TRBV7-8	TRBJ1-4
TGTGCCAGCAGCCGGGACCCGATGAGACAGGGGGTCTATGGCTACACCTTC	CASSRDPMRQGVYGYTF	17	TRBD1	NA	TRBV12-3/TRBV12-4	TRBJ1-2
TGCAGTGCTAGTTGGGCCGCCGGGTTGTTTTTT	CSASWAAGLFF	11	NA	NA	TRBV20-1	TRBJ1-4
TGTGCCAGCAGCTTAGCGGGGGGTCGATCGAATGAGCAGTTCTTC	CASSLAGGRSNEQFF	15	TRBD2	many	TRBV6-1	TRBJ2-1
TGCAGTGCTTCACCCGGACAGTCCTCTGGAAACACCATATATTTT	CSASPGQSSGNTIYF	15	NA	few	TRBV20-1	TRBJ1-3
TGTGCCAGCAGCTTGGACGGTGTCTACGAGCAGTACTTC	CASSLDGVYEQYF	13	NA	NA	TRBV5-5	TRBJ2-7
TGTGCCAGCAGCCCCGGACTTTCGAGGGAGACCCAGTACTTC	CASSPGLSRETQYF	14	NA	NA	TRBV3-1	TRBJ2-5
TGCGCCAGCAGCTTGGGTAGGCACGGGGAAGGAGAGACCCAGTACTTC	CASSLGRHGEGETQYF	16	NA	many	TRBV5-1	TRBJ2-5
TGCGCCAGCAGCTTGAGTCTAGCTAGGAATGAGCAGTTCTTC	CASSLSLARNEQFF	14	NA	NA	TRBV5-1	TRBJ2-1
TGTGCCAGCAGCTTAGATTTAAGTAGCTCACCCCTCCACTTT	CASSLDLSSSPLHF	14	NA	many	TRBV11-2	TRBJ1-6
TGCAGTGCTAGAGGGACAGGGGATAATTCACCCCTCCACTTT	CSARGTGDNSPLHF	14	TRBD1	NA	TRBV20-1	TRBJ1-6
TGTGCCAGCAGTTTAGGTTCAGGGGGACTATATAGCAATCAGCCCCAGCATTTT	CASSLGSGGLYSNQPQHF	18	TRBD1	many	TRBV12-3/TRBV12-4	TRBJ1-5
TGTGCCAGCAGTTTAGCGCGGGAAAGCGGGGGGCACGATACGCAGTATTTT	CASSLARESGGHDTQYF	17	TRBD2	few	TRBV12-3/TRBV12-4	TRBJ2-3
TGTGCCAGCAGCCGTAACAATGGGCCCCAGTACTTC	CASSRNNGPQYF	12	NA	many	TRBV7-2	TRBJ2-5
TGTGCCAGCGGGGACAGGAAAACAGAGACCCAGTACTTC	CASGDRKTETQYF	13	TRBD1	many	TRBV25-1	TRBJ2-5
TGTGCCAGCAGCTCCGGGGTAGCGGGGAGCACAGATACGCAGTATTTT	CASSSGVAGSTDTQYF	16	TRBD2	few	TRBV7-3	TRBJ2-3
TGCGCCAGCAGCAACGTCCTGGGAGATACGCAGTATTTT	CASSNVLGDTQYF	13	NA	NA	TRBV5-1	TRBJ2-3
TGTGCCAGCAGCTTAGGGTATGCTTGGCTCACAGATACGCAGTATTTT	CASSLGYAWLTDTQYF	16	NA	few	TRBV11-2	TRBJ2-3
TGTGCCAGCAGTTTATTTAGCGGGAAGGTCAGGTCCTACAATGAGCAGTTCTTC	CASSLFSGKVRSYNEQFF	18	TRBD2	NA	TRBV27	TRBJ2-1
TGTGCCAGCAGTACTCCCTACGAGCAGTACTTC	CASSTPYEQYF	11	NA	many	TRBV12-3/TRBV12-4	TRBJ2-7
TGTGCCAGCTCACCAGTACGGGCAAAGGGAGAGACCCAGTACTTC	CASSPVRAKGETQYF	15	NA	few	TRBV18	TRBJ2-5
TGTGCCAGTAGTATAGCGGGGACAGGGTTCTACGAGCAGTACTTC	CASSIAGTGFYEQYF	15	TRBD1	few	TRBV19	TRBJ2-7
TGCAGTGCTAGGGTGGAGCAAGATCAGCCCCAGCATTTT	CSARVEQDQPQHF	13	NA	NA	TRBV20-1	TRBJ1-5
TGTGCCAGCAGTTACGGGCGGATAGCGAACACCGGGGAGCTGTTTTTT	CASSYGRIANTGELFF	16	NA	few	TRBV6-2/TRBV6-3	TRBJ2-2
TGTGCCAGCAGCTCGGACAGGGGCGTTCGGGCACCCCTCCACTTT	CASSSDRGVRAPLHF	15	TRBD1	few	TRBV12-3/TRBV12-4	TRBJ1-6
TGTGCCAGCAGTTTAATGGACCTGGGAGTCACTGAAGCTTTCTTT	CASSLMDLGVTEAFF	15	NA	few	TRBV27	TRBJ1-1